This TCR beta chain was recorded in a study of T-cell memory formation after mild COVID-19. Whole-study results and caveats: Contracting clones, day 15 to 85, had balanced CD4/CD8, and later expanders favored CD4+. Among contracting clones, CD4+ were mainly CM/EM and CD8+ enriched in EMRA.

V lost 5 bases, J lost 4 bases, and 14 bases lay in between. CDR1 and CDR2 (germline): SGHTA, FQGTGA. The CDR3 runs to 14 residues. TCRdb used MiXCR to reprocess the 5' RACE reads, holding one entry per CDR3 protein. The sample has 380,000 or so distinct CDR3 sequences, around 15% seen once. This clonotype was seen more than once but under ten times. No antigen is known for it. Sequenced input: PBMCs or a T cell subset sorted from them (not recorded which). The chain links TRBV7-3 to TRBJ1-2, with D possibly TRBD1 on 6 matching bases. The TCR was taken from a man younger than 35 who had mild COVID-19 (a few samples of this study predate the infection). Cell type and time point are not known. Here the CDR3 DNA reads TGTGCCAGCAGCCTCGGACAGTCGAGCTATGGCTACACCTTC. It translates to CASSLGQSSYGYTF.